Shown below are 16 T cell receptor beta chains from a single sample sequenced in a study of blood T cell repertoires in COVID-19. Some clones are missing from TCRdb's copy, which holds only in-frame ones; the method was immunoSEQ multiplex PCR. The sample carries over 60,000 clones, about 88% recorded once. What was sequenced was peripheral blood. The source of these receptors is a man between 65 and 80 years old with acute or convalescent COVID-19.

This chain uses TRBV5-1 with TRBJ1-4; TRBD1 matches 7 bases. Germline lookup yields CDR1 SGHRS and CDR2 YFSETQ. V lost 0 bases to trimming and J lost 8 bases; unmatched junction nucleotides: 4. The CDR3 extends over 14 amino acids. The CDR3 sequence is CASSLGQGGEKLFF. CDR3 bases: TGCGCCAGCAGCTTGGGACAGGGTGGAGAAAAACTGTTTTTT.

The chain recombines TRBV12-3 or TRBV12-4 with TRBJ1-2, with TRBD1 as a possible D gene (6 bases). The CDR3 length is 13 residues. Trimming took off 1 base at V and 8 bases at J, with 11 bases between the two ends. The CDR3 is CASSLDRVIGYTF. The CDR3 region has the DNA TGTGCCAGCAGTTTAGACAGGGTTATAGGCTACACCTTC.

This sequence joins TRBV9 and TRBJ2-7; D perhaps matches TRBD1 (6 bases). With 2 bases removed from V and 2 bases from J, the gap between germline ends came to 11 bases. Per the germline V gene, CDR1 is SGDLS and CDR2 is YYNGEE. The CDR3 is 14 amino acids. CDR3 loop: CASSVGQRAYEQYF. DNA for the CDR3: TGTGCCAGCAGCGTCGGACAGCGAGCCTACGAGCAGTACTTC.

The chain has TRBV6-4 and TRBJ1-2, with a weak D call TRBD1 (6 bases). V was cut by 6 bases and J by 5 bases, with 19 bases left in between. The germline V gene has CDR1 MRHNA and CDR2 SNTAGT. This CDR3 region has 15 residues. The CDR3 sequence is CASSEGTSTLYGYTF. CDR3 nucleotide sequence: TGTGCCAGCAGCGAAGGGACATCTACCCTTTATGGCTACACCTTC.

The CDR3: CASSLHAGGITEAFF. The CDR3 bases are TGTGCCAGCAGCTTGCACGCAGGGGGAATCACTGAAGCTTTCTTT. This chain links TRBV5-5 with TRBJ1-1; the match to TRBD1 covers 7 bases. The V gene end was trimmed by 1 base and the J gene end by 4 bases; junction bases not matched to a gene: 7. Germline V gene lookup returns CDR1 SGHKS and CDR2 YYEKEE (reference sequence). This CDR3 spans 15 amino acids.

This chain links TRBV19 with TRBJ2-3; 8 nucleotides agree with TRBD1. The CDR3 is made up of 14 amino acids. V gave up 9 bases and J gave up 8 bases; unmatched junction bases: 13. In germline, CDR1 is LNHDA, CDR2 SQIVND (reference sequence). The CDR3 sequence: CASRQGTLTGTQYF. The CDR3 coding sequence is TGTGCCAGCAGACAGGGGACCCTCACGGGTACGCAGTATTTT.

The V gene is TRBV12-5, the J gene TRBJ2-2; 7 bases agree with TRBD1. The V gene end was trimmed by 9 bases and the J gene end by 4 bases; junction bases not matched to a gene: 5. The CDR3 loop spans 13 amino acids. In germline, CDR1 is LGHNT, CDR2 FRNRAP. CDR3 nucleotides: TGTGCTAGCCGGGACAGATTCACCGGGGAGCTGTTTTTT. This sequence encodes CASRDRFTGELFF.

The chain joins TRBV6-5 to TRBJ1-1, with 9 bases aligning to TRBD1. V shed 7 bases, J shed 4 bases, and the junction held 7 bases outside the gene matches. The V gene's germline CDR1 is MNHEY and CDR2 SVGAGI. The CDR3 covers 14 residues. In DNA form, the CDR3 reads TGTGCCAGCATCCGGGACAGGGTTGTCACTGAAGCTTTCTTT. Translated: CASIRDRVVTEAFF.

This rearrangement joins TRBV18 to TRBJ2-1; TRBD2 matches 10 bases. Trimming removed 5 bases from V and 4 bases from J; junction bases left unmatched: 20. This CDR3 is built from 20 residues. From germline, CDR1 is KGHSH and CDR2 LQKENI. This CDR3 is CASSGQGLGLAIQRYNEQFF. For the CDR3, the DNA is TGTGCCAGCTCAGGACAGGGTTTGGGACTAGCGATTCAAAGGTACAATGAGCAGTTCTTC.

The CDR3 is CASRPRGFGASNQPQHF. DNA for the CDR3: TGTGCCAGTAGGCCCCGAGGGTTTGGAGCCAGCAATCAGCCCCAGCATTTT. The rearrangement links TRBV19 to TRBJ1-5; D gene unclear. V lost 6 bases and J 1 base, leaving 19 bases between the germline ends. Per the germline V gene, CDR1 is LNHDA and CDR2 is SQIVND (reference sequence). The length of the CDR3 is 17 residues.

The chain has TRBV4-1 and TRBJ2-1; TRBD2 is a possible D gene (6 bases). Deletions cut 2 bases from V and 3 bases from J, with 8 bases between. The CDR3 extends over 14 amino acids. Looked up from germline, CDR1 is MGHRA and CDR2 is YSYEKL. The CDR3 spells CASSQTGLYNEQFF. The CDR3 coding sequence is TGCGCCAGCAGCCAAACGGGACTCTACAATGAGCAGTTCTTC.

This chain uses TRBV3-1 (or the pseudogene TRBV3-2) with TRBJ2-3, with 7 bases lining up with TRBD2. Germline CDR1 LGHDT, CDR2 YNNKEL (reference sequence). This CDR3 is 16 amino acids long. V trimming: 0 bases; J trimming: 2 bases; junction bases outside the gene matches: 5. The CDR3 is CASSQDSAGDTDTQYF. The CDR3 DNA reads TGTGCCAGCAGCCAAGATAGCGCGGGGGACACAGATACGCAGTATTTT.

This clone was observed a few times. J is TRBJ2-2 and V is TRBV5-1; maybe TRBD2 (6 bases). Germline V gene lookup returns CDR1 SGHRS and CDR2 YFSETQ. Trimming took off 4 bases at V and 6 bases at J, with 10 bases between the two ends. The CDR3 runs to 13 residues. The CDR3 spells CASSPGGAGELFF. The CDR3 region has the DNA TGCGCCAGCAGCCCAGGAGGGGCCGGGGAGCTGTTTTTT.

The chain combines TRBV11-3 with TRBJ2-6; D gene ambiguous. The germline CDR1 and CDR2 sequences are SGHNT and YENEEA. The CDR3 has 14 amino acids. V was shortened by 6 bases and J by 2 bases, with 8 bases between the two germline ends. CDR3 residues: CASSPFAGANVLTF. The DNA for the CDR3 is TGTGCCAGCAGTCCGTTTGCTGGGGCCAACGTCCTGACTTTC.

The V gene is TRBV12-3 or TRBV12-4, the J gene TRBJ2-3; 7 bases are a match to TRBD2. V was clipped by 7 bases and J by 2 bases; unmatched bases: 3. CDR3 length: 13 residues. The CDR3 DNA is TGTGCCAGCACGGGACTAAACACAGATACGCAGTATTTT. Protein: CASTGLNTDTQYF.

The chain links TRBV18 to TRBJ2-3, with D perhaps TRBD2 (6 bases). V was trimmed by 1 base and J by 5 bases, leaving 16 bases between them. The germline V gene encodes CDR1 KGHSH and CDR2 LQKENI. This CDR3 has 16 residues. CDR3 region: CASSPQNRLARDTQYF. The CDR3 bases are TGTGCCAGCTCACCACAGAATAGGCTAGCGCGAGATACGCAGTATTTT.